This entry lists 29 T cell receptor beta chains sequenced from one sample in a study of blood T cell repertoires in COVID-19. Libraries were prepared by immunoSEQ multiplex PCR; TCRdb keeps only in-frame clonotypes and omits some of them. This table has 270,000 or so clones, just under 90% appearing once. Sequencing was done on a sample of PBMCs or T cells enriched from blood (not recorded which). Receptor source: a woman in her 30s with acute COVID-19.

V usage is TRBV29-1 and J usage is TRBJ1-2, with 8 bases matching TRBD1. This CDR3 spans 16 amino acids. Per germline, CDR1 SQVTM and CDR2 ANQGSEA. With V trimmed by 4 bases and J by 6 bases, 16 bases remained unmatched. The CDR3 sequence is CSVGQGAIFGGDGYTF. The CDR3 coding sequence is TGCAGCGTTGGGCAGGGGGCTATCTTTGGCGGGGATGGCTACACCTTC.

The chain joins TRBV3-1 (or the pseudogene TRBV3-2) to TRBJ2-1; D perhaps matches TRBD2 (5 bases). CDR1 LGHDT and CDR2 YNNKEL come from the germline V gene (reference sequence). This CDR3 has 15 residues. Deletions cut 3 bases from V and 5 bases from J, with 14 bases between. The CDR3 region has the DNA TGTGCCAGCAGCCAGTTTATTAGCGCGAACAATGAGCAGTTCTTC. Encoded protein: CASSQFISANNEQFF.

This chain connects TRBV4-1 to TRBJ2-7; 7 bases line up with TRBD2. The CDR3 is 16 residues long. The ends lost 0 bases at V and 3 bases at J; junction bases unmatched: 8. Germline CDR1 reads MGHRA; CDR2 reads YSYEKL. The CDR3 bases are TGCGCCAGCAGCCAAGATCACCGGGAGGCGGTCTACGAGCAGTACTTC. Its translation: CASSQDHREAVYEQYF.

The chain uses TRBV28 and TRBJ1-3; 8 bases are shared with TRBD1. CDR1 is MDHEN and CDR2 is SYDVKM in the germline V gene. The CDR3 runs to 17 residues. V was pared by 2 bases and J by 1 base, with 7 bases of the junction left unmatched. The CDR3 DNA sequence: TGTGCCAGCAGTTTACCCGGACAGGGAATATCTGGAAACACCATATATTTT. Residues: CASSLPGQGISGNTIYF.

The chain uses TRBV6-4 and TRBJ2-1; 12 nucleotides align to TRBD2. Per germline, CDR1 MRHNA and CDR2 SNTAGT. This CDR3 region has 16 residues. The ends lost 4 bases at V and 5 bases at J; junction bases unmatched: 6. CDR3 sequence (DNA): TGTGCCAGCAGTGGTACGACTAGCGGGAGAAACAATGAGCAGTTCTTC. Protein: CASSGTTSGRNNEQFF.

The CDR3 region is CASSLGTVYEQYF. The DNA for the CDR3 is TGTGCCAGCAGTCTCGGGACAGTGTACGAGCAGTACTTC. The chain links TRBV28 to TRBJ2-7; 7 bases agree with TRBD1. CDR3 length: 13 residues. Germline V lookup: CDR1 MDHEN, CDR2 SYDVKM. With V trimmed by 5 bases and J by 4 bases, 5 bases remained unmatched.

CDR3 sequence: CASSVLSGTGRETQYF. CDR3 DNA: TGTGCCAGCAGCGTATTGAGTGGGACAGGGAGAGAGACCCAGTACTTC. The V call is TRBV9, the J call TRBJ2-5, with TRBD1 identical over 9 bases. Germline V lookup: CDR1 SGDLS, CDR2 YYNGEE. V lost 1 base to trimming and J lost 4 bases; unmatched junction nucleotides: 8. CDR3 length: 16 amino acids.

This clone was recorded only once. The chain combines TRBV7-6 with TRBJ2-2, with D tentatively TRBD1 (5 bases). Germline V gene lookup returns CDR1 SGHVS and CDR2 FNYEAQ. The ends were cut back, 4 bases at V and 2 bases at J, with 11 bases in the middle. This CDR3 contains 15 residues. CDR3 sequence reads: CASSSLWGNTGELFF. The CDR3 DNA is TGTGCCAGCAGCTCACTATGGGGCAACACCGGGGAGCTGTTTTTT. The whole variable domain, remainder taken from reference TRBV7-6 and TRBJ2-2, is GAGVSQSPRYKVTKRGQDVALRCDPISGHVSLYWYRQALGQGPEFLTYFNYEAQQDKSGLPNDRFSAERPEGSISTLTIQRTEQRDSAMYRCASSSLWGNTGELFFGEGSRLTVL.

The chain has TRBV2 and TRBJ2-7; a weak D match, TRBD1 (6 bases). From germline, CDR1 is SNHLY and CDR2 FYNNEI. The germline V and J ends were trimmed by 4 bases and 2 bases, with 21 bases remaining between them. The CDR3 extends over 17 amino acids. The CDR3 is CASSGRNGQTHPYEQYF. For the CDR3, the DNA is TGTGCCAGCAGTGGCCGAAATGGACAGACCCACCCCTACGAGCAGTACTTC.

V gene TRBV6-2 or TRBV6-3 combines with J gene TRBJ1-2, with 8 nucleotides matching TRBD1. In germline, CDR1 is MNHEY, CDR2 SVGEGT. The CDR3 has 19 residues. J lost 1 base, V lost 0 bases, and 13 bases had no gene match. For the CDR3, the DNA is TGTGCCAGCAGTTACTCGACCCCTGACAGGGGTGCTGTTAACTATGGCTACACCTTC. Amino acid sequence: CASSYSTPDRGAVNYGYTF.

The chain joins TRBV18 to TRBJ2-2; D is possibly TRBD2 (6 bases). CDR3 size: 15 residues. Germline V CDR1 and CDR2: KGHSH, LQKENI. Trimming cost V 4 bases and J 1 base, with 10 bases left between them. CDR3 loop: CASSLSGGNTGELFF. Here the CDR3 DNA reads TGTGCCAGCTCACTATCCGGGGGGAACACCGGGGAGCTGTTTTTT.

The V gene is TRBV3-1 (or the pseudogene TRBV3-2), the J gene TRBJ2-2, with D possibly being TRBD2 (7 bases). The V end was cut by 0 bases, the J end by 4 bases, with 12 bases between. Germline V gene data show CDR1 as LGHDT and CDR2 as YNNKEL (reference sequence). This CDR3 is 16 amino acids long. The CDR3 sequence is CASSQEGGLGTGELFF. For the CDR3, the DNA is TGTGCCAGCAGCCAAGAGGGGGGGCTCGGCACCGGGGAGCTGTTTTTT.

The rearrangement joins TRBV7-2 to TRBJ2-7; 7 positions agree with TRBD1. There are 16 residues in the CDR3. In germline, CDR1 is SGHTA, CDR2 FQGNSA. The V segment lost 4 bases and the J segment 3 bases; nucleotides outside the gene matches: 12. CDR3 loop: CASSSPRDRVLYEQYF. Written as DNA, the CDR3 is TGTGCCAGCAGCTCACCCCGGGACAGAGTACTCTACGAGCAGTACTTC.

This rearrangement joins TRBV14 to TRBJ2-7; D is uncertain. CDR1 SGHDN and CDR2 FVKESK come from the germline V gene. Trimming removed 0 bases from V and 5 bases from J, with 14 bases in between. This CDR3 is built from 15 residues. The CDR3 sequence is CASSQDYGLGDEQYF. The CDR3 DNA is TGTGCCAGCAGCCAAGATTATGGCCTCGGAGACGAGCAGTACTTC.

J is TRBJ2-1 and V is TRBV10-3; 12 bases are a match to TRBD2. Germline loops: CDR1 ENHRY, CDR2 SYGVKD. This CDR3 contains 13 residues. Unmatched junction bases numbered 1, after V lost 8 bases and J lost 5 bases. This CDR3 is CAIWTSGNNEQFF. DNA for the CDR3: TGTGCCATCTGGACTAGCGGGAACAATGAGCAGTTCTTC.

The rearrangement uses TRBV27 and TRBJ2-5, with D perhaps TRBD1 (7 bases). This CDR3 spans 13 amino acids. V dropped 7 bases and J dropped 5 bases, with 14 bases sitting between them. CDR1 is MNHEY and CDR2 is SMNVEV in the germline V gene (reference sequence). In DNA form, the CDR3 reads TGTGCCAGCACCCCTGCAGGGGGGGAGACCCAGTACTTC. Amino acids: CASTPAGGETQYF.

CDR3 residues: CASRNERAPYEQYF. CDR3 DNA: TGTGCCAGCAGGAACGAGCGGGCCCCCTACGAGCAGTACTTC. This sequence joins TRBV6-5 and TRBJ2-7; D perhaps matches TRBD2 (6 bases). The CDR3 length is 14 residues. The V end was cut by 6 bases, the J end by 2 bases, with 14 bases between. Germline CDR1 MNHEY, CDR2 SVGAGI.

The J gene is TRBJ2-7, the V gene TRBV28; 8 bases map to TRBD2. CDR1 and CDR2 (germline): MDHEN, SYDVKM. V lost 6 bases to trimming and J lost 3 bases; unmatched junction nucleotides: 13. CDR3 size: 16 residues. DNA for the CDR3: TGTGCCAGCAGATACAATCCTCCGGGACTAGACTACGAGCAGTACTTC. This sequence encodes CASRYNPPGLDYEQYF.

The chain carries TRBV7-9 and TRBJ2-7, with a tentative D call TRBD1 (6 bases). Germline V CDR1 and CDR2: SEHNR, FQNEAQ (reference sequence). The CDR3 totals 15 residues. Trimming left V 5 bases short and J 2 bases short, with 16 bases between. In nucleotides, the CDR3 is TGTGCCAGCAGCCCCCGTGGGGGCGAGGCCTACGAGCAGTACTTC. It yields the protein CASSPRGGEAYEQYF.

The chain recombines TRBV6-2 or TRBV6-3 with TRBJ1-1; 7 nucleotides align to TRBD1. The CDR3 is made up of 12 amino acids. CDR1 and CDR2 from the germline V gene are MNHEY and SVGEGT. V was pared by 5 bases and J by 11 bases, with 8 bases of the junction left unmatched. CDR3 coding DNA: TGTGCCAGCAGTCCAAGACAGGGCTTGGCTTTCTTT. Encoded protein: CASSPRQGLAFF.

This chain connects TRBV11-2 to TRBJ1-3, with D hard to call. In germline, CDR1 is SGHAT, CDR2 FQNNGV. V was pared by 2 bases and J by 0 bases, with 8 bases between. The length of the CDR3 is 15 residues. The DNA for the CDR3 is TGTGCCAGCAGCTTATTCGGTTCCTCTGGAAACACCATATATTTT. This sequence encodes CASSLFGSSGNTIYF.

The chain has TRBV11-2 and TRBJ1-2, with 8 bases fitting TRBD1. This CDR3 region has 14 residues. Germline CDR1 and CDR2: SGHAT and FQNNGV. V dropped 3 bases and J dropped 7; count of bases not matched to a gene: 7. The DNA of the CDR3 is TGTGCCAGCAGCTTGTCACAGGGGGTTTCTGGCTACACCTTC. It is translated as CASSLSQGVSGYTF.

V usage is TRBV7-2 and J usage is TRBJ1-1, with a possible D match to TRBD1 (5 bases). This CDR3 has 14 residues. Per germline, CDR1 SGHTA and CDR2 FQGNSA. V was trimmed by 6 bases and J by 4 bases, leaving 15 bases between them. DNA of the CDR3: TGTGCCAGCAGTCTGCTCCAGGGAGGCACTGAAGCTTTCTTT. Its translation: CASSLLQGGTEAFF.

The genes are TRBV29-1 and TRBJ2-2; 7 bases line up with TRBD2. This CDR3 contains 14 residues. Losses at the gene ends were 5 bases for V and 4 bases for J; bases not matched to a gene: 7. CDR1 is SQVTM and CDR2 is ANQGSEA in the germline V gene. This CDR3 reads CSVLLSGGTGELFF. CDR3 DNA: TGCAGCGTTCTTTTGTCGGGGGGCACCGGGGAGCTGTTTTTT.

This CDR3 is CASSLKYRPNEQFF. The CDR3 coding sequence is TGTGCCAGCAGCTTGAAATACAGGCCGAATGAGCAGTTCTTC. The chain is built from TRBV5-6 and TRBJ2-1, with D possibly matching TRBD1 (5 bases). V lost 1 base to trimming and J lost 7 bases, with 12 bases between them. Germline V CDR1 and CDR2: SGHDT, YYEEEE. The CDR3 has 14 residues.

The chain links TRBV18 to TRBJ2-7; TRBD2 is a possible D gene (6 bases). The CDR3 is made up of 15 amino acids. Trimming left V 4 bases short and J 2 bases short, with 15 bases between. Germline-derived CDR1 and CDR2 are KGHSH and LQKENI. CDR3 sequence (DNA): TGTGCCAGCTCACTTGAATTGGGGGGAGCCTACGAGCAGTACTTC. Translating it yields CASSLELGGAYEQYF. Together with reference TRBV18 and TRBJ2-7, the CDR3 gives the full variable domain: NAGVMQNPRHLVRRRGQEARLRCSPMKGHSHVYWYRQLPEEGLKFMVYLQKENIIDESGMPKERFSAEFPKEGPSILRIQQVVRGDSAAYFCASSLELGGAYEQYFGPGTRLTVT.

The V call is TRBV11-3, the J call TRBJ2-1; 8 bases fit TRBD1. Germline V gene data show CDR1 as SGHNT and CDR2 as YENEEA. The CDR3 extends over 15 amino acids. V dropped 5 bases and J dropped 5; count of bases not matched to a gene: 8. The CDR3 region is CASSQGQVLHNEQFF. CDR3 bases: TGTGCCAGCAGCCAGGGACAGGTCCTGCACAATGAGCAGTTCTTC.

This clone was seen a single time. CDR3 in amino acids: CASSLNGQTYGYTF. In DNA, the CDR3 is TGTGCCAGCAGTTTAAATGGGCAAACCTATGGCTACACCTTC. The chain links TRBV28 to TRBJ1-2; D is unclear. The V end was cut by 2 bases, the J end by 4 bases, with 11 bases between. The germline CDR1 and CDR2 sequences are MDHEN and SYDVKM. CDR3 length: 14 residues.

The CDR3 nucleotides are TGTGCCAGCAGTGAACTAGCGGGAGGGCCGAGTGAGCAGTTCTTC. The encoded protein is CASSELAGGPSEQFF. The chain combines TRBV6-4 with TRBJ2-1; the match to TRBD2 covers 13 bases. The CDR3 contains 15 residues. CDR1 and CDR2 from the germline V gene are MRHNA and SNTAGT. V was pared by 3 bases and J by 9 bases, with 5 bases of the junction left unmatched.